Listed here are 30 T cell receptor beta chains from one sample, sequenced in a study of blood T cell repertoires in COVID-19. Only in-frame clones appear in the TCRdb table, and some are missing; sequencing was by immunoSEQ multiplex PCR. In the table there are about 140,000 clones, around 81% of which are singletons. Sequenced sample: peripheral blood. These receptors originate from a woman aged 55-70 years with acute or convalescent COVID-19.

This rearrangement joins TRBV5-1 to TRBJ2-7; possibly TRBD2 for D (5 bases). The CDR3 has 14 amino acids. V gave up 0 bases and J gave up 4 bases, with 11 bases separating them. CDR1 and CDR2 (germline): SGHRS, YFSETQ. CDR3 loop: CASSLGLGGYEQYF. CDR3 nucleotides: TGCGCCAGCAGCTTGGGGCTAGGAGGTTACGAGCAGTACTTC.

This chain connects TRBV18 to TRBJ2-7, with no clear D. Germline CDR1 and CDR2: KGHSH and LQKENI. CDR3 size: 13 residues. V gave up 1 base and J gave up 3 bases, with 7 bases separating them. CDR3 protein: CASSPRAYYEQYF. The CDR3 coding sequence is TGTGCCAGCTCACCACGCGCTTACTACGAGCAGTACTTC.

The V call is TRBV6-5, the J call TRBJ2-3; 9 bases map to TRBD2. CDR3 length equals 16 residues. CDR1 and CDR2 from the germline V gene are MNHEY and SVGAGI. The junction had 5 bases not matched to a gene; V was cut back by 2 bases and J by 2 bases. The CDR3 is CASSYGSGRSTDTQYF. The CDR3 DNA reads TGTGCCAGCAGTTACGGCAGCGGGAGGTCCACAGATACGCAGTATTTT.

The rearrangement links TRBV11-3 to TRBJ1-1; D remains unclear. The ends were cut back, 0 bases at V and 6 bases at J, with 8 bases in the middle. The CDR3 is made up of 13 amino acids. Germline V CDR1 and CDR2: SGHNT, YENEEA. The CDR3 spells CASSLDDSPEAFF. The CDR3 DNA is TGTGCCAGCAGCTTAGATGACTCACCTGAAGCTTTCTTT.

This clone was observed a handful of times. The gene calls are TRBV3-1 (or the pseudogene TRBV3-2) and TRBJ1-4; no definite D call. Germline CDR1 reads LGHDT; CDR2 reads YNNKEL (reference sequence). The CDR3 contains 15 residues. Between the trimmed V and J ends, which lost 4 bases and 6 bases, there was a span of 15 bases. CDR3 DNA: TGTGCCAGCAGCCCCCGGAGCATTGTTGATGAAAAACTGTTTTTT. It encodes CASSPRSIVDEKLFF.

The chain's CDR3 is CASSRDRRFQQFF. CDR3 sequence (DNA): TGTGCCAGTAGCCGGGACAGGAGATTCCAGCAGTTCTTC. The V and J genes are TRBV19 and TRBJ2-1; 8 bases line up with TRBD1. Trimming took 6 bases from V and 11 from J; bases not matched to a gene: 9. The germline V gene has CDR1 LNHDA and CDR2 SQIVND (reference sequence). The CDR3 runs 13 residues.

The chain has TRBV9 and TRBJ2-5; TRBD2 agrees at 15 bases. Germline V CDR1 and CDR2: SGDLS, YYNGEE. The CDR3 consists of 16 residues. V shed 0 bases and J 3 bases; nucleotides not matched to a gene: 0. CDR3: CASSVGTSGREETQYF. For the CDR3, the DNA is TGTGCCAGCAGCGTAGGGACTAGCGGGAGGGAAGAGACCCAGTACTTC.

The V call is TRBV3-1 (or the pseudogene TRBV3-2), the J call TRBJ2-1; 13 bases map to TRBD2. CDR3 size: 14 residues. Germline CDR1 LGHDT, CDR2 YNNKEL (reference sequence). J gave up 7 bases and V 5 bases, and 2 bases lay outside the gene matches. CDR3 DNA: TGTGCCAGCAGCGGACTAGCGGGAGTAAATGAGCAGTTCTTC. Protein product: CASSGLAGVNEQFF.

This chain links TRBV18 with TRBJ2-7, with D possibly TRBD1 on 5 matching bases. The CDR3 contains 13 residues. V was shortened by 0 bases and J by 6 bases, with 9 bases between the two germline ends. Per the germline V gene, CDR1 is KGHSH and CDR2 is LQKENI. This chain's CDR3 is CASSPPSGSEQYF. The CDR3 bases are TGTGCCAGCTCACCACCATCAGGGTCCGAGCAGTACTTC.

Only a few counts were recorded for this clone. This rearrangement joins TRBV5-1 to TRBJ2-2, with D possibly being TRBD1 (5 bases). Germline assignment: CDR1 SGHRS and CDR2 YFSETQ. The ends were cut back, 1 base at V and 6 bases at J, with 13 bases in the middle. The CDR3 is 15 residues long. This chain's CDR3 is CASSLYGQSPGELFF. CDR3 DNA sequence: TGCGCCAGCAGCTTGTATGGACAAAGTCCCGGGGAGCTGTTTTTT. Filled out from reference TRBV5-1 and TRBJ2-2, the complete variable domain reads KAGVTQTPRYLIKTRGQQVTLSCSPISGHRSVSWYQQTPGQGLQFLFEYFSETQRNKGNFPGRFSGRQFSNSRSEMNVSTLELGDSALYLCASSLYGQSPGELFFGEGSRLTVL.

The CDR3 coding sequence is TGTGCCAGCAGAGGACAGGGGATGAACACTGAAGCTTTCTTT. Encoded protein: CASRGQGMNTEAFF. This chain links TRBV6-6 with TRBJ1-1, with TRBD1 matching 9 bases. The trim removed 6 bases at V and 0 bases at J, leaving 2 bases unmatched. This CDR3 contains 14 residues. The germline CDR1 and CDR2 sequences are MNHNY and SVGAGI (reference sequence).

V and J are TRBV6-5 and TRBJ1-1; D perhaps matches TRBD1 (6 bases). Trimming removed 2 bases from V and 8 bases from J, with 15 bases in between. The length of the CDR3 is 14 residues. Germline CDR1 MNHEY, CDR2 SVGAGI. DNA of the CDR3: TGTGCCAGCAGTTACCTCGGGACACTGCCAGAAGCTTTCTTT. The encoded protein is CASSYLGTLPEAFF.

The V gene is TRBV5-1, the J gene TRBJ2-1, with 7 bases identical to TRBD1. This CDR3 is 12 amino acids long. J was trimmed by 13 bases and V by 0 bases; bases with no gene match: 4. CDR1 is SGHRS and CDR2 is YFSETQ in the germline V gene. The CDR3 loop reads CASSLGQGSQFF. CDR3 bases: TGCGCCAGCAGCTTGGGACAGGGAAGTCAGTTCTTC.

The chain links TRBV18 to TRBJ2-7; possible D gene TRBD2, 5 bases. CDR1 and CDR2 (germline): KGHSH, LQKENI. With 4 bases removed from V and 3 bases from J, the gap between germline ends came to 7 bases. The CDR3 has 12 residues. The CDR3 DNA reads as TGTGCCAGCTCACTAGAGGGCTACGAGCAGTACTTC. Amino acids: CASSLEGYEQYF. Supplemented by reference TRBV18 and TRBJ2-7, the full variable domain reads NAGVMQNPRHLVRRRGQEARLRCSPMKGHSHVYWYRQLPEEGLKFMVYLQKENIIDESGMPKERFSAEFPKEGPSILRIQQVVRGDSAAYFCASSLEGYEQYFGPGTRLTVT.

The chain combines TRBV9 with TRBJ1-5; TRBD1 aligns across 8 bases. This CDR3 region has 15 residues. Germline assignment: CDR1 SGDLS and CDR2 YYNGEE. Trimming cost V 3 bases and J 2 bases; bases outside gene matches: 4. The CDR3 sequence: CASSAQGAGNQPQHF. DNA for the CDR3: TGTGCCAGCAGCGCCCAGGGGGCTGGCAATCAGCCCCAGCATTTT.

This clone was counted a few times. The chain has TRBV5-4 and TRBJ2-7; D might be TRBD2 (5 bases). V dropped 4 bases and J dropped 3 bases, with 17 bases sitting between them. The CDR3 is 15 residues long. Germline assignment: CDR1 SGHNT and CDR2 YYREEE (reference sequence). The CDR3 nucleotides read TGTGCCAGCAGCCCCCTGGCGGGTTCAGACTACGAGCAGTACTTC. Amino acids: CASSPLAGSDYEQYF.

V gene TRBV7-2 combines with J gene TRBJ1-1; 7 bases align to TRBD1. CDR1 and CDR2 (germline): SGHTA, FQGNSA. The junction had 4 bases not matched to a gene; V was cut back by 3 bases and J by 3 bases. The CDR3 is 14 amino acids. This CDR3 reads CASSLTGIYTEAFF. The CDR3 DNA reads TGTGCCAGCAGCTTGACAGGGATTTACACTGAAGCTTTCTTT.

The rearrangement joins TRBV12-3 or TRBV12-4 to TRBJ2-3; D perhaps matches TRBD2 (6 bases). Trimming shortened V by 6 bases and J by 1 base, and 8 bases separated the two germline ends. The CDR3 extends over 13 amino acids. CDR3 sequence: CASSWGGTDTQYF. The CDR3 DNA sequence: TGTGCCAGCAGCTGGGGGGGCACAGATACGCAGTATTTT.

This chain links TRBV4-1 with TRBJ1-5; D gene ambiguous. Germline V gene data show CDR1 as MGHRA and CDR2 as YSYEKL. V was clipped by 3 bases and J by 4 bases, with 13 bases between them. The CDR3 length is 15 residues. In nucleotides, the CDR3 is TGCGCCAGCAGCCAGGCTATGCGGGATAATCAGCCCCAGCATTTT. Translated: CASSQAMRDNQPQHF.

About this clone itself: Additional DNA sequences in this sample encode the identical CDR3. The chain links TRBV24-1 to TRBJ2-2; 10 bases agree with TRBD2. CDR1 and CDR2 from the germline V gene are KGHDR and SFDVKD. The ends lost 0 bases at V and 1 base at J; junction bases unmatched: 1. The CDR3 is 17 amino acids. The CDR3 nucleotides read TGTGCCACCAGTGATTTGGGACTAGCGGAGAACACCGGGGAGCTGTTTTTT. Its protein product is CATSDLGLAENTGELFF.

The chain uses TRBV7-2 and TRBJ2-5, with 13 bases that match TRBD2. The CDR3 has 16 amino acids. The germline V gene encodes CDR1 SGHTA and CDR2 FQGNSA. Trimming cost V 5 bases and J 5 bases; bases outside gene matches: 8. CDR3 in DNA: TGTGCCAGCAGCCCGCGACTAGCGGGAGGTCGTGAGACCCAGTACTTC. Protein sequence: CASSPRLAGGRETQYF.

The V gene is TRBV7-9, the J gene TRBJ1-4, with 9 bases aligning to TRBD1. The V gene end was trimmed by 4 bases and the J gene end by 7 bases; junction bases not matched to a gene: 10. This CDR3 spans 16 amino acids. The V gene's germline CDR1 is SEHNR and CDR2 FQNEAQ (reference sequence). As DNA, the CDR3 is TGTGCCAGCAGCTCGCAACAGGGGGCAGCGGGTGAAAAACTGTTTTTT. This gives the protein CASSSQQGAAGEKLFF.

The chain recombines TRBV25-1 with TRBJ2-1; 8 bases agree with TRBD1. The CDR3 sequence is 16 residues long. V gave up 6 bases and J gave up 3 bases; unmatched junction bases: 10. Germline V gives CDR1 MGHDK, CDR2 SYGVNS. The CDR3 DNA reads TGTGCCAGCAGCCTTGATCCCGGGACAGGCTACAATGAGCAGTTCTTC. It codes for CASSLDPGTGYNEQFF.

This clone showed up just once. CDR3 in DNA: TGCGCCAGCAGCTTGTCAGGGACAGATACGCAGTATTTT. Translating it yields CASSLSGTDTQYF. The V call is TRBV5-1, the J call TRBJ2-3, with D perhaps TRBD1 (5 bases). Trimming cost V 1 base and J 3 bases, with 6 bases left between them. This CDR3 spans 13 amino acids. Germline V lookup: CDR1 SGHRS, CDR2 YFSETQ.

The chain carries TRBV28 and TRBJ2-7, with D tentatively TRBD2 (6 bases). Per the germline V gene, CDR1 is MDHEN and CDR2 is SYDVKM. Trimming stripped 8 bases from V and 4 bases from J, with 9 bases between. The CDR3 totals 11 residues. As DNA, the CDR3 is TGTGCCAGCCGTGGGGGGTACGAGCAGTACTTC. It translates to CASRGGYEQYF.

The J gene is TRBJ2-5, the V gene TRBV6-2 or TRBV6-3, with D maybe TRBD1 (8 bases). Trimming took off 0 bases at V and 8 bases at J, with 16 bases between the two ends. CDR1 and CDR2 (germline): MNHEY, SVGEGT. This CDR3 has 15 amino acids. CDR3 in DNA: TGTGCCAGCAGTTACTCTCAGACAGGGGAGGGCACCCAGTACTTC. Translated: CASSYSQTGEGTQYF.

The rearrangement links TRBV29-1 to TRBJ1-4; D is ambiguous. V was cut by 4 bases and J by 9 bases, with 21 bases left in between. Germline loops: CDR1 SQVTM, CDR2 ANQGSEA. The CDR3 has 15 residues. DNA for the CDR3: TGCAGCGTTGCTTTAGCGGACGGCTTAATGAAAAAACTGTTTTTT. It codes for CSVALADGLMKKLFF.

This rearrangement joins TRBV19 to TRBJ2-3, with 7 nucleotides matching TRBD1. Germline assignment: CDR1 LNHDA and CDR2 SQIVND (reference sequence). The CDR3 consists of 16 residues. The V segment lost 4 bases and the J segment 2 bases; nucleotides outside the gene matches: 9. CDR3 in amino acids: CASSTTGDSSTDTQYF. The CDR3 nucleotides read TGTGCCAGTAGTACCACAGGGGATTCTTCCACAGATACGCAGTATTTT.

The chain carries TRBV7-2 and TRBJ2-3; 7 nucleotides align to TRBD2. V shed 6 bases, J shed 1 base, and the junction held 4 bases outside the gene matches. Germline CDR1 and CDR2: SGHTA and FQGNSA. CDR3 length: 14 amino acids. The CDR3 coding sequence is TGTGCCAGCAGACTTCGGGGGGGCACAGATACGCAGTATTTT. Protein: CASRLRGGTDTQYF.

The rearrangement uses TRBV5-1 and TRBJ1-1; TRBD1 might be the D (6 bases). The CDR3 is 15 residues long. Germline V gives CDR1 SGHRS, CDR2 YFSETQ. Trimming took off 5 bases at V and 7 bases at J, with 21 bases between the two ends. The CDR3 here is CASSRRGGGHSEAFF. CDR3 sequence (DNA): TGCGCCAGCAGTCGCCGCGGCGGGGGGCACAGTGAAGCTTTCTTT.